What follows are 25 T cell receptor beta chains derived from one specimen sequenced in a study of T cells in Graves' hyperthyroidism and ophthalmopathy. What was amplified from RNA transcripts were TCR beta CDR3 regions. HTBI primers were employed in a first-round RT-PCR of the TCR CDR3. TCRdb processed the multiplex PCR reads anew with MiXCR; each CDR3 protein has one entry. This sample has roughly 650,000 distinct CDR3 sequences, with 16% found just once. The material sequenced was blood. Receptors were obtained from a woman in her forties with Graves' ophthalmopathy.

There are many counts of this clonotype. This chain links TRBV5-8 with TRBJ1-1, with D unclear. V lost 0 bases and J 2 bases, leaving 8 bases between the germline ends. This CDR3 comprises 14 residues. Germline V CDR1 and CDR2: SGHTS, YDEGEE. CDR3 region: CASSLGLRNTEAFF. The DNA of the CDR3 is TGTGCCAGCAGCTTGGGGCTGCGTAACACTGAAGCTTTCTTT.

This clonotype was seen many times. The genes are TRBV28 and TRBJ1-4; no definite D call. Germline V gene sequence: CDR1 MDHEN, CDR2 SYDVKM. This CDR3 spans 12 amino acids. Trimming cost V 6 bases and J 8 bases, with 10 bases left between them. CDR3: CASRSLQEKLFF. The DNA of the CDR3 is TGTGCCAGCAGGTCCCTCCAGGAAAAACTGTTTTTT. The variable domain in full, with the rest retrieved from reference TRBV28 and TRBJ1-4, is DVKVTQSSRYLVKRTGEKVFLECVQDMDHENMFWYRQDPGLGLRLIYFSYDVKMKEKGDIPEGYSVSREKKERFSLILESASTNQTSMYLCASRSLQEKLFFGSGTQLSVL.

This clonotype showed up many times. The gene calls are TRBV6-2 or TRBV6-3 and TRBJ2-1; possibly TRBD1 or TRBD2 for D (5 bases each). The CDR3 totals 13 residues. Germline CDR1 MNHEY, CDR2 SVGEGT. Deletions cut 8 bases from V and 6 bases from J, with 14 bases between. The CDR3 loop reads CASASKRGNEQFF. The DNA of the CDR3 is TGTGCCAGCGCTTCCAAGAGGGGCAATGAGCAGTTCTTC.

The sample holds a few counts of this clonotype. The rearrangement joins TRBV9 to TRBJ2-3; D possibly matches TRBD1 or TRBD2 (7 bases each). This CDR3 comprises 16 residues. Germline lookup yields CDR1 SGDLS and CDR2 YYNGEE. V was pared by 2 bases and J by 4 bases, with 17 bases between. The CDR3: CASSVTSSRGADTQYF. In nucleotides, the CDR3 is TGTGCCAGCAGCGTGACTAGCTCCAGGGGGGCAGATACGCAGTATTTT.

This clonotype was seen ten or more times. This sequence joins TRBV7-9 and TRBJ1-4; 7 nucleotides line up with TRBD1. Germline assignment: CDR1 SEHNR and CDR2 FQNEAQ (reference sequence). Trimming at V came to 6 bases and at J to 2 bases, leaving 3 bases not matched to a gene. The CDR3 is 14 amino acids. CDR3: CASRETGTNEKLFF. CDR3 nucleotides: TGTGCCAGCAGGGAGACAGGGACTAATGAAAAACTGTTTTTT.

This chain uses TRBV5-5 with TRBJ1-6; D is possibly TRBD1 (5 bases). The germline V and J ends were trimmed by 4 bases and 7 bases, with 24 bases remaining between them. The CDR3 has 18 residues. In germline, CDR1 is SGHKS, CDR2 YYEKEE (reference sequence). CDR3 sequence (DNA): TGTGCCAGCAGCCCCCGGGACTCGCGTGGGCGGGAGAATTCACCCCTCCACTTT. Amino acids: CASSPRDSRGRENSPLHF.

The chain joins TRBV7-6 to TRBJ1-6; D may be TRBD1 (5 bases). The CDR3 runs to 14 residues. V lost 5 bases to trimming and J lost 6 bases, with 11 bases between them. The germline V gene encodes CDR1 SGHVS and CDR2 FNYEAQ. The CDR3 DNA reads TGTGCCAGCAGCCTCGACAGAACTAATTCACCCCTCCACTTT. It encodes CASSLDRTNSPLHF.

This chain joins TRBV6-1 and TRBJ1-4, with a weak D call TRBD1 (6 bases). CDR3 length: 15 amino acids. Germline V CDR1 and CDR2: MNHNS, SASEGT. With 6 bases removed from V and 3 bases from J, the gap between germline ends came to 14 bases. The CDR3 loop reads CASSDFRGPNEKLFF. For the CDR3, the DNA is TGTGCCAGCAGCGATTTCAGGGGCCCTAATGAAAAACTGTTTTTT.

The genes are TRBV6-1 and TRBJ2-5, with 10 bases fitting TRBD2. Germline V gene lookup returns CDR1 MNHNS and CDR2 SASEGT. V lost 8 bases, J lost 5 bases, and 8 bases stayed unmatched. The CDR3 length is 14 residues. In DNA form, the CDR3 reads TGTGCCAGCGGTACAGCGGGAGGGCATGAGACCCAGTACTTC. This encodes CASGTAGGHETQYF.

This clonotype was counted ten times or more. The CDR3 reads CASSEGRFYYEQYF. DNA of the CDR3: TGTGCCAGCAGTGAAGGGCGGTTCTACTACGAGCAGTACTTC. The rearrangement uses TRBV2 and TRBJ2-7; D not certain. V lost 1 base and J lost 3, with 10 bases in between. CDR1 and CDR2 (germline): SNHLY, FYNNEI. The CDR3 length is 14 residues. The whole variable domain, filled in from reference TRBV2 and TRBJ2-7, reads EPEVTQTPSHQVTQMGQEVILRCVPISNHLYFYWYRQILGQKVEFLVSFYNNEISEKSEIFDDQFSVERPDGSNFTLKIRSTKLEDSAMYFCASSEGRFYYEQYFGPGTRLTVT.

This clonotype appeared a few times. The chain links TRBV20-1 to TRBJ1-5; D might be TRBD1 (5 bases). Germline V gene data show CDR1 as DFQATT and CDR2 as SNEGSKA (reference sequence). Between the trimmed V and J ends, which lost 0 bases and 4 bases, there was a span of 16 bases. This CDR3 comprises 16 residues. The CDR3 region has the DNA TGCAGTGCTAGAGATCCAGGGTCGGGGGGGAATCAGCCCCAGCATTTT. Its protein is CSARDPGSGGNQPQHF.

This clonotype was detected only a few times. The J gene is TRBJ2-4, the V gene TRBV9; no clear D. The CDR3 length is 15 residues. The germline V gene encodes CDR1 SGDLS and CDR2 YYNGEE. V lost 0 bases and J lost 5, with 12 bases in between. The chain's CDR3 is CASSVEGQTQNIQYF. CDR3 DNA sequence: TGTGCCAGCAGCGTAGAAGGCCAGACTCAAAACATTCAGTACTTC.

This clonotype was observed many times. The chain joins TRBV7-3 to TRBJ2-1, with D perhaps given as TRBD1 or TRBD2 (5 bases each). The V end was cut by 3 bases, the J end by 7 bases, with 10 bases between. The germline gives CDR1 SGHTA, CDR2 FQGTGA. This CDR3 is 13 amino acids long. DNA for the CDR3: TGTGCCAGCAGCTTGGGGGTTGAGAATGAGCAGTTCTTC. This sequence encodes CASSLGVENEQFF.

The rearrangement links TRBV27 to TRBJ2-7, with TRBD1 matching 10 bases. J was trimmed by 4 bases and V by 9 bases; bases with no gene match: 6. Germline assignment: CDR1 MNHEY and CDR2 SMNVEV (reference sequence). The CDR3 is 13 amino acids. The CDR3, as DNA: TGTGCCAGTGGGGGGACAGGGGCGTACGAGCAGTACTTC. Its translation: CASGGTGAYEQYF.

Ten or more counts support this clonotype. V is TRBV6-5 and J is TRBJ2-7; D might be TRBD1 (6 bases). In germline, CDR1 is MNHEY, CDR2 SVGAGI. The CDR3 covers 14 residues. Trimming took 2 bases from V and 2 from J, leaving 10 bases between them. CDR3: CASSYGQGPYEQYF. Here the CDR3 DNA reads TGTGCCAGCAGTTACGGGCAGGGGCCCTACGAGCAGTACTTC.

The chain carries TRBV5-5 and TRBJ1-5; D is unresolved. Germline V gene lookup returns CDR1 SGHKS and CDR2 YYEKEE (reference sequence). Trimming shortened V by 4 bases and J by 4 bases, and 18 bases separated the two germline ends. The CDR3 consists of 16 residues. Here the CDR3 reads CASSAYPRAPNQPQHF. The DNA of the CDR3 is TGTGCCAGCAGCGCGTACCCCCGGGCCCCAAATCAGCCCCAGCATTTT.

The chain uses TRBV4-2 and TRBJ2-1; 12 positions match TRBD2. The CDR3 has 16 amino acids. Per germline, CDR1 LGHNA and CDR2 YNFKEQ. V shed 2 bases and J 10 bases; nucleotides not matched to a gene: 9. The CDR3 DNA reads TGTGCCAGCAGCCAACTCCTAGGACTAGCGGGAAGAGAGCAGTTCTTC. Translating it yields CASSQLLGLAGREQFF.

Many counts were recorded for this clonotype. This chain joins TRBV12-3 or TRBV12-4 and TRBJ1-5; no firm D call. This CDR3 is built from 14 residues. The V and J ends lost 4 bases and 3 bases respectively, with 10 bases between them. The CDR3 nucleotides read TGTGCCAGCAGTTCTGACGGCTACAATCAGCCCCAGCATTTT. As protein: CASSSDGYNQPQHF.

This clonotype was counted a few times. The V and J genes are TRBV20-1 and TRBJ1-4; D possibly corresponds to TRBD1 (5 bases). The V and J ends lost 3 bases and 5 bases respectively, with 16 bases between them. CDR3 size: 15 residues. Germline V gene data show CDR1 as DFQATT and CDR2 as SNEGSKA (reference sequence). CDR3 sequence (DNA): TGCAGTGCTAGCACGGCGGGGCAGAGAAATGAAAAACTGTTTTTT. This translates into CSASTAGQRNEKLFF.

Only a few counts were recorded for this clonotype. The V and J genes are TRBV20-1 and TRBJ1-2; D is ambiguous. Germline V CDR1 and CDR2: DFQATT, SNEGSKA (reference sequence). The CDR3 length is 10 residues. V gave up 6 bases and J gave up 4 bases, with 6 bases separating them. The CDR3 DNA reads TGCAGTGCCTTCCGCTATGGCTACACCTTC. Residues: CSAFRYGYTF.

The V call is TRBV11-2, the J call TRBJ2-7; D is undetermined. The CDR3 spans 11 residues. Trimming removed 11 bases from V and 2 bases from J, with 10 bases in between. The V gene's germline CDR1 is SGHAT and CDR2 FQNNGV. CDR3 nucleotides: TGTGCCTCACGGCAGACCTACGAGCAGTACTTC. It is translated as CASRQTYEQYF.

This clonotype occurred many times. This chain connects TRBV15 to TRBJ2-1; D uncertain. The CDR3 contains 13 residues. Germline assignment: CDR1 LNHNV and CDR2 YYDKDF (reference sequence). Trimming removed 5 bases from V and 5 bases from J, with 10 bases in between. CDR3 DNA: TGTGCCACCAGCGGGATGTCGGACAATGAGCAGTTCTTC. Translation gives CATSGMSDNEQFF.

Ten or more counts support this clonotype. This chain joins TRBV7-3 and TRBJ2-3, with D unclear. CDR1 SGHTA and CDR2 FQGTGA come from the germline V gene. There are 15 residues in the CDR3. Trimming took off 2 bases at V and 0 bases at J, with 9 bases between the two ends. The CDR3: CASSLSSASTDTQYF. The CDR3 coding sequence is TGTGCCAGCAGCTTATCTAGTGCTAGCACAGATACGCAGTATTTT.

This clonotype came up many times. The chain links TRBV5-1 to TRBJ1-2, with no clear D. This CDR3 has 16 residues. Germline V gene lookup returns CDR1 SGHRS and CDR2 YFSETQ. V lost 0 bases to trimming and J lost 7 bases, with 19 bases between them. CDR3 bases: TGCGCCAGCAGCTTGGAATTGGGCAGGCGAACTCCTGGCTACACCTTC. This translates into CASSLELGRRTPGYTF.

The chain employs TRBV7-9 and TRBJ2-1, with D possibly matching TRBD2 (5 bases). CDR3 length: 17 residues. The V gene lost 3 bases and the J gene lost 9 bases, with 24 bases spanning the gap. Germline values: CDR1 SEHNR, CDR2 FQNEAQ (reference sequence). The CDR3 DNA is TGTGCCAGCAGCTTGGTCGCTGACTATCAATCGCCCCGTGAGCAGTTCTTC. This sequence encodes CASSLVADYQSPREQFF.